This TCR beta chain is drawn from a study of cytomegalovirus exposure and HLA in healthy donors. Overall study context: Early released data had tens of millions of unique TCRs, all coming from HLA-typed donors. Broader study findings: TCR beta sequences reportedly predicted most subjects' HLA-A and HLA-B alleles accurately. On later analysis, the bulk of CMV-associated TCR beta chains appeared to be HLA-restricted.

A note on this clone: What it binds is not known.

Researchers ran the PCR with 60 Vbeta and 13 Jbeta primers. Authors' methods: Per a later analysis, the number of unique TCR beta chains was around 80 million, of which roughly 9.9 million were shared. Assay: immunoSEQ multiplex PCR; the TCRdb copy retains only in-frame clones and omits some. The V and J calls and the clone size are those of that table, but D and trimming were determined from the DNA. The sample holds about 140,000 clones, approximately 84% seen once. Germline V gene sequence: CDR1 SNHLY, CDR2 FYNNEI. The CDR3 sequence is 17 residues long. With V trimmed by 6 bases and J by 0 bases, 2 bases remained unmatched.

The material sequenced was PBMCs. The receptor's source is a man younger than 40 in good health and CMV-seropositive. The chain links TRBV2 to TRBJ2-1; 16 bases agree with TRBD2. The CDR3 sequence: CASRGLAGGYSYNEQFF. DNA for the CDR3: TGTGCCAGCAGGGGACTAGCGGGAGGGTACTCCTACAATGAGCAGTTCTTC.